This T cell receptor (beta chain) was identified during a study of blood T cell repertoires in COVID-19. Whole-study context: Acute and convalescent COVID-19 specimens originated in the United States, Italy and Spain.

The germline V gene encodes CDR1 SGDLS and CDR2 YYNGEE. The trim removed 0 bases at V and 2 bases at J, leaving 10 bases unmatched. The CDR3 is 17 amino acids. Data came from immunoSEQ multiplex PCR; TCRdb stores just in-frame clones and leaves some out. The table has around 370,000 clones, more than 75% seen once. Material for sequencing was peripheral blood. The clonotype comes from a woman between 18 and 29 years old who had recovered from COVID-19. The chain employs TRBV9 and TRBJ1-2, with TRBD1 matching over 7 bases. CDR3 in amino acids: CASSVVPQEGANYGYTF. CDR3 coding DNA: TGTGCCAGCAGCGTAGTTCCCCAAGAGGGGGCCAACTATGGCTACACCTTC.